The 9 T cell receptor beta chains in this list originate from one sample, sequenced in a study of control samples from healthy donors and cancer patients. Assay used: immunoSEQ multiplex PCR; TCRdb lists only in-frame clones, some missing. Among 150,000 to 200,000 clones listed, just over 95% were seen once. The sequencing sample was made of blood. These receptors were taken from a woman aged 25 to 39 in good health.

The chain combines TRBV20-1 with TRBJ1-5, with no clear D. CDR3 length equals 14 residues. V lost 3 bases and J 0 bases, leaving 9 bases between the germline ends. CDR1 is DFQATT and CDR2 is SNEGSKA in the germline V gene (reference sequence). This chain's CDR3 is CSASLGYSNQPQHF. CDR3 nucleotides: TGCAGTGCTAGTCTCGGTTATAGCAATCAGCCCCAGCATTTT.

To note about this clone: The junction and the germline gene differ at one end; a read error may be behind it. The chain is built from TRBV5-4 and TRBJ2-1; tentatively, D is TRBD2 (6 bases). Germline V gene lookup returns CDR1 SGHNT and CDR2 YYREEE (reference sequence). CDR3 length equals 15 residues. CDR3 nucleotide sequence: TGTGCCAGCACCTTGAGTGGCGGGGTTTTGGATGAGCAGTTCTTC. Its protein product is CASTLSGGVLDEQFF.

The rearrangement uses TRBV28 and TRBJ1-1; D gene uncertain. Germline loops: CDR1 MDHEN, CDR2 SYDVKM. The CDR3 covers 11 residues. The V end was cut by 10 bases, the J end by 1 base, with 7 bases between. Written as DNA, the CDR3 is TGTGCCACAAACCGGAACACTGAAGCTTTCTTT. It encodes CATNRNTEAFF.

About this clone itself: In the same sample, other DNA sequences code for this CDR3. The genes are TRBV28 and TRBJ2-7; D possibly corresponds to TRBD2 (5 bases). The V gene's germline CDR1 is MDHEN and CDR2 SYDVKM. V was pared by 6 bases and J by 2 bases, with 11 bases between. This CDR3 has 13 residues. The CDR3 DNA reads as TGTGCCAGCAGCCCCCCGGGAACCTACGAGCAGTACTTC. Encoded protein: CASSPPGTYEQYF.

The J gene is TRBJ2-1, the V gene TRBV7-2, with 8 bases lining up with TRBD2. Germline-derived CDR1 and CDR2 are SGHTA and FQGNSA. This CDR3 contains 14 residues. Trimming cost V 0 bases and J 5 bases; bases outside gene matches: 0. CDR3 residues: CASSLASGNNEQFF. The CDR3, as DNA: TGTGCCAGCAGCTTAGCTAGCGGGAACAATGAGCAGTTCTTC.

This clone was seen only once. The chain links TRBV15 to TRBJ1-5; D ambiguous. V shed 1 base and J shed 3 bases, with 13 bases lying between them. CDR1 and CDR2 (germline): LNHNV, YYDKDF (reference sequence). The CDR3 totals 16 residues. The CDR3 coding sequence is TGTGCCACCAGCAGAGTTATAGCTACGGACAATCAGCCCCAGCATTTT. Amino acid sequence: CATSRVIATDNQPQHF.

The V gene is TRBV28, the J gene TRBJ1-4; the match to TRBD1 covers 11 bases. Germline V gene lookup returns CDR1 MDHEN and CDR2 SYDVKM. This CDR3 comprises 13 residues. V was clipped by 10 bases and J by 8 bases; unmatched bases: 6. The CDR3 sequence: CAIRDRGEEKLFF. The CDR3, as DNA: TGTGCCATAAGGGACAGGGGGGAGGAAAAACTGTTTTTT.

The genes are TRBV14 and TRBJ1-6; 10 bases are shared with TRBD1. J gave up 6 bases and V 4 bases, and 0 bases lay outside the gene matches. There are 14 residues in the CDR3. CDR1 is SGHDN and CDR2 is FVKESK in the germline V gene. CDR3 sequence: CASSRTGGNSPLHF. In DNA, the CDR3 is TGTGCCAGCAGCCGGACAGGGGGTAATTCACCCCTCCACTTT.

This sequence joins TRBV19 and TRBJ2-6, with a weak D call TRBD1 (5 bases). CDR3 length equals 16 residues. Trimming cost V 1 base and J 4 bases, with 11 bases left between them. Germline V gives CDR1 LNHDA, CDR2 SQIVND (reference sequence). The CDR3 nucleotides read TGTGCCAGTAGTATAGCTGGGGCGTGGGGGGCCAACGTCCTGACTTTC. Its protein is CASSIAGAWGANVLTF.